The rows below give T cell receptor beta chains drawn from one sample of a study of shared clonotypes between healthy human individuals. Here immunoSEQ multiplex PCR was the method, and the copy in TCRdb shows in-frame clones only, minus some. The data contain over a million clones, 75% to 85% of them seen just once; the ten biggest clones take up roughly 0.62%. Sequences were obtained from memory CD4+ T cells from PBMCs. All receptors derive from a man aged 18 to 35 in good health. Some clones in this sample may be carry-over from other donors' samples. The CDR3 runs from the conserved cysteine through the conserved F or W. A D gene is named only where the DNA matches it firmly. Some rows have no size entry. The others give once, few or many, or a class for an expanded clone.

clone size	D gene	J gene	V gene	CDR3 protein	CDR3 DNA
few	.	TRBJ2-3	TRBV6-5	CTSKKGTDTQYF	TGTACCAGCAAGAAGGGCACAGATACGCAGTATTTT
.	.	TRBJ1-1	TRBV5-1	CASRGQITEAFF	TGCGCCAGCAGAGGGCAAATCACTGAAGCTTTCTTT
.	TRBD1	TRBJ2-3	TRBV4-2	CASSLGTGTDTQYF	TGTGCCAGCAGCCTAGGGACAGGCACAGATACGCAGTATTTT
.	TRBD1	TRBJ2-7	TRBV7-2	CASSQGASGYEQYF	TGTGCCAGCAGCCAGGGGGCGAGCGGTTACGAGCAGTACTTC
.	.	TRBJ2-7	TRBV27	CASSRTPSGVHEQYF	TGTGCCAGCAGCAGAACCCCATCCGGTGTCCACGAGCAGTACTTC
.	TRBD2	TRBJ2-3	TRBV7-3	CASSPGLAVTDTQYF	TGTGCCAGCAGCCCAGGACTAGCGGTCACAGATACGCAGTATTTT
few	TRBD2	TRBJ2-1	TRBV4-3	CASSQDLTGGVYNEQFF	TGCGCCAGCAGCCAAGATTTGACGGGAGGAGTCTACAATGAGCAGTTCTTC
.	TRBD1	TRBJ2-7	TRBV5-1	CASSSGYTGVYEQYF	TGCGCCAGCAGCTCCGGCTATACAGGGGTCTACGAGCAGTACTTC
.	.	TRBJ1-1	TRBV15	CATSTRGPMNTEAFF	TGTGCCACCAGCACCCGTGGGCCAATGAACACTGAAGCTTTCTTT
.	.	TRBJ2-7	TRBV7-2	CASSLGQAAYEQYF	TGTGCCAGCAGCTTAGGACAGGCTGCCTACGAGCAGTACTTC
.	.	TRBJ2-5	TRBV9	CASSVGPAAQETQYF	TGTGCCAGCAGCGTCGGTCCAGCGGCCCAAGAGACCCAGTACTTC
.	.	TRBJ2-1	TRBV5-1	CASSLGFDNEQFF	TGCGCCAGCAGCTTGGGGTTCGACAATGAGCAGTTCTTC
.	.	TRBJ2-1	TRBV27	CASSLKGYLAPSVSYNEQFF	TGTGCCAGCAGTTTAAAAGGCTATTTAGCTCCCTCCGTCTCCTACAATGAGCAGTTCTTC
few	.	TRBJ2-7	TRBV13	CASSLGVPSYEQYF	TGTGCCAGCAGCCTGGGGGTCCCCTCCTACGAGCAGTACTTC